The clone carrying this TCR beta chain was observed a few times. A single base separates this from a much larger clone, so it may be a read error. The data belong to a study of metastatic and nonmetastatic thyroid tumors. Study summary: Both malignant and benign thyroid patients supplied peripheral blood and tumor or nodule tissue samples, across which the repertoires of these patients were then compared.

No treatment of any kind had been given to any patient before thyroid surgery. Using MiXCR, TCRdb reanalyzed the PCR reads. The sample has approximately 34,000 clones; less than 20% are singletons. Germline lookup yields CDR1 MNHNS and CDR2 SASEGT. There are 11 residues in the CDR3. The sequenced sample consisted of blood. V is TRBV6-1 and J is TRBJ2-3; D gene unclear. This TCR was recovered from a female donor with papillary thyroid cancer or a benign thyroid nodule (not recorded which). Some clones in this sample may be carry-over from other donors' samples. The CDR3 spells CASSQADTQYF. CDR3 nucleotide sequence: TGTGCCAGCAGTCAAGCAGATACGCAGTATTTT.